This note documents a single T cell receptor (beta chain) sequence. Its cognate antigen is unknown. V lost 1 base, J lost 4 bases, and 13 bases lay in between. The CDR3 has 15 residues. In germline, CDR1 is MGHDK, CDR2 SYGVNS. Unexposed donor CD4+ T cells date from 2011-2018, before the COVID-19 pandemic. Uncultured naive and memory CD4+ T cells supplied DNA for deep TCR-beta sequencing. Clones were sequenced by immunoSEQ multiplex PCR, and TCRdb holds only the in-frame ones, with some missing. The sample comprises tens of thousands of clones, roughly 93% of which are singletons, and around 0.25% rests with the top ten. These data belong to a study of CD4 T cells in relation to SARS-CoV-2 and coronaviruses. Study observations and caveats: The assay detects memory recall responses, not culture-primed primary responses. In around three fifths of donors, memory CD4+ clonotypes crossrecognized SARS-CoV-2 and at least one common cold coronavirus spike. Compared with monoreactive clones, crossreactive clones showed significantly weaker SARS-CoV-2 expansion.

The J gene is TRBJ2-5, the V gene TRBV25-1; maybe TRBD2 (6 bases). The specimen was naive CD4+ T cells from PBMCs. Described subset: naive CD4+ T cells isolated by negative enrichment. This clonotype was sampled from a human donor in good health. The CDR3 DNA follows: TGTGCCAGCAGTGAATTAGGGGCCGGGGGAGAGACCCAGTACTTC. Its translation is CASSELGAGGETQYF. Full variable domain (rest looked up from reference TRBV25-1 and TRBJ2-5): EADIYQTPRYLVIGTGKKITLECSQTMGHDKMYWYQQDPGMELHLIHYSYGVNSTEKGDLSSESTVSRIRTEHFPLTLESARPSHTSQYLCASSELGAGGETQYFGPGTRLLVL.